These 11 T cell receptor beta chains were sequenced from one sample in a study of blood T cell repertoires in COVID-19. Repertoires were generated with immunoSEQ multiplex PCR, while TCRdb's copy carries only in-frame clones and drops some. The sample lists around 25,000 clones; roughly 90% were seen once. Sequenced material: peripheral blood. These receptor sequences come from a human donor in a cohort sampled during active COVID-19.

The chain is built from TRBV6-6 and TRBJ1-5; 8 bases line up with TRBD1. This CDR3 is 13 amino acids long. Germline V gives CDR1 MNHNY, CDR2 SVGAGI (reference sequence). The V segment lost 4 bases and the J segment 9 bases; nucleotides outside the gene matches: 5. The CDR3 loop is CASSSDRERPQHF. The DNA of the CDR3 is TGTGCCAGCAGTTCGGACAGGGAAAGGCCCCAGCATTTT.

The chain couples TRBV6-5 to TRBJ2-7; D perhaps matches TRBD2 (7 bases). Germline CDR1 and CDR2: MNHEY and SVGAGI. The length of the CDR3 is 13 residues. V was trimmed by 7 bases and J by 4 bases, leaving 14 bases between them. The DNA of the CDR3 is TGTGCCAGCAAGGGGGGGGGCCGGTACGAGCAGTACTTC. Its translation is CASKGGGRYEQYF.

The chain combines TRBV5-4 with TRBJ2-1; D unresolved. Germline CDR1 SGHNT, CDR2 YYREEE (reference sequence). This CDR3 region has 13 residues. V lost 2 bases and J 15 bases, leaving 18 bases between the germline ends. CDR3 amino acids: CASSFPGRHLLFF. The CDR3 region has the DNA TGTGCCAGCAGCTTCCCTGGTCGCCATTTACTGTTCTTC.

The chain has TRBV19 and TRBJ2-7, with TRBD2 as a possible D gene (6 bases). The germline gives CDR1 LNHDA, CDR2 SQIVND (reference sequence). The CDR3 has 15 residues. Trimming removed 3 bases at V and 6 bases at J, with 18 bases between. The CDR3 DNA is TGTGCCAGTAGTATGGGGCGGGGCGGCCTGCGCGAGCAGTACTTC. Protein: CASSMGRGGLREQYF.

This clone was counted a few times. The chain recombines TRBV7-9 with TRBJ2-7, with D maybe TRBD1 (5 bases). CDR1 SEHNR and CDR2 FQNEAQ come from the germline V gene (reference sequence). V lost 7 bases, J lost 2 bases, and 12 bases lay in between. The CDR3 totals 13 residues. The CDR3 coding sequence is TGTGCCAGCAACCGGGCAGGGACCTACGAGCAGTACTTC. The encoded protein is CASNRAGTYEQYF.

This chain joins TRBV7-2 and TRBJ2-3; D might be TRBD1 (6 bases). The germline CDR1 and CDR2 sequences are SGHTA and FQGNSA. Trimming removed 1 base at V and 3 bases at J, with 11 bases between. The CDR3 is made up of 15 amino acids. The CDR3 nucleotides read TGTGCCAGCAGCTTAGAGGTTAGGGGGACAGATACGCAGTATTTT. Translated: CASSLEVRGTDTQYF.

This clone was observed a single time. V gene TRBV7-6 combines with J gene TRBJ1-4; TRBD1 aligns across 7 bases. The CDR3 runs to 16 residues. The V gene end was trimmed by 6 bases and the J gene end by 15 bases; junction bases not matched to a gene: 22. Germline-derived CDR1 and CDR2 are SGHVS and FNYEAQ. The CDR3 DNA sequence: TGTGCCAGCAGTAATCAATCGGGACAGCCTAGGGGAAGGATGTTTTTT. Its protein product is CASSNQSGQPRGRMFF.

CDR3 coding DNA: TGTGCCAGCAGTGCACCTGTGGACAGGGACTCCTACGAGCAGTACTTC. As protein: CASSAPVDRDSYEQYF. This chain connects TRBV27 to TRBJ2-7, with 8 nucleotides matching TRBD1. The germline gives CDR1 MNHEY, CDR2 SMNVEV (reference sequence). V trimming: 5 bases; J trimming: 0 bases; junction bases outside the gene matches: 9. This CDR3 is built from 16 residues.

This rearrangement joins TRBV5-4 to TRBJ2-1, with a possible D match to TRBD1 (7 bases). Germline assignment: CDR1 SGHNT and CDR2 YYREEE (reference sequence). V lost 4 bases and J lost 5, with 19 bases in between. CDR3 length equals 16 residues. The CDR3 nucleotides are TGTGCCAGCAGCGGGCGACGACAGGGAGGCGACAATGAGCAGTTCTTC. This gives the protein CASSGRRQGGDNEQFF.

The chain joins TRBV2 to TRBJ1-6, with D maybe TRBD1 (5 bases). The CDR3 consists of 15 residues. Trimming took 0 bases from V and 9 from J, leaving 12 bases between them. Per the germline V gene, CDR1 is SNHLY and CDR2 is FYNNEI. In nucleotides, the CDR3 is TGTGCCAGCAGTGAAGCGGGAAGGGGCATTTCACCCCTCCACTTT. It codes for CASSEAGRGISPLHF.

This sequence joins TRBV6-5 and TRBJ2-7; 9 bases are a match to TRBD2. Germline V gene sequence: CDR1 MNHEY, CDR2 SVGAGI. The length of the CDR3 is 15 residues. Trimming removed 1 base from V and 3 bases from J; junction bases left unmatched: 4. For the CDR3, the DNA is TGTGCCAGCAGTTACTTGATTAGCGGGGGCTACGAGCAGTACTTC. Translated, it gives CASSYLISGGYEQYF.